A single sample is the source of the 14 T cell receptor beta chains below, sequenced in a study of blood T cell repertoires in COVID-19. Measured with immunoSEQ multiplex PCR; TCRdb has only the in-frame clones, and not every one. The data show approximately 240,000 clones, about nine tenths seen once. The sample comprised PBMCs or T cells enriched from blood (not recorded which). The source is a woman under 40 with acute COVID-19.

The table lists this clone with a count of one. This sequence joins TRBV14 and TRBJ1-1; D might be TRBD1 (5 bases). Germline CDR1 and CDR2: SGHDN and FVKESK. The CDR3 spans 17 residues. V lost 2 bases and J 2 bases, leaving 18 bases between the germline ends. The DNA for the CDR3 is TGTGCCAGCAGCCAAAGCTGGTCCGGGGGAACAAACACTGAAGCTTTCTTT. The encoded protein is CASSQSWSGGTNTEAFF.

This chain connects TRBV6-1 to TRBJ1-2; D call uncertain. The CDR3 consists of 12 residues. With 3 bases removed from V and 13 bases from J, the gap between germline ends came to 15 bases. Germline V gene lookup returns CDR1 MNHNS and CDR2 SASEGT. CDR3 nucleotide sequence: TGTGCCAGCAGTGAGCCCACCCAGGAGGGCACCTTC. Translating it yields CASSEPTQEGTF.

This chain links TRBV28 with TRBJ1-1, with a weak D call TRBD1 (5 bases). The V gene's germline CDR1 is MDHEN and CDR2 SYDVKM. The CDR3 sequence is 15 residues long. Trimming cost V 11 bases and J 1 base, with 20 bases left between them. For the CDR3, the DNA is TGTGCCGGAAGGCCGCCCGGGGGGGGGAACACTGAAGCTTTCTTT. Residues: CAGRPPGGGNTEAFF.

CDR3 nucleotide sequence: TGTGCCAGTACCCCCGCCCTTCCACAGGGGAATAGCAATCAGCCCCAGCATTTT. Amino acid sequence: CASTPALPQGNSNQPQHF. The chain employs TRBV19 and TRBJ1-5, with 7 nucleotides matching TRBD1. Trimming took 7 bases from V and 0 from J; bases not matched to a gene: 15. Germline lookup yields CDR1 LNHDA and CDR2 SQIVND (reference sequence). This CDR3 has 18 residues.

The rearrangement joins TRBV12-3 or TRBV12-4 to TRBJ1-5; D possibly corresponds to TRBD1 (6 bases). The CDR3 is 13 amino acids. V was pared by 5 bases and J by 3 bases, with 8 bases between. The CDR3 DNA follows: TGTGCCAGCAGTCAGGGGTTCAATCAGCCCCAGCATTTT. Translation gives CASSQGFNQPQHF.

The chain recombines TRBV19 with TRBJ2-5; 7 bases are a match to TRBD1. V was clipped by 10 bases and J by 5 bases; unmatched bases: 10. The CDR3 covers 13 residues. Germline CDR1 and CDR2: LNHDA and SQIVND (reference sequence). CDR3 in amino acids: CANRTGIRETQYF. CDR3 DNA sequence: TGTGCCAACCGGACAGGTATACGGGAGACCCAGTACTTC.

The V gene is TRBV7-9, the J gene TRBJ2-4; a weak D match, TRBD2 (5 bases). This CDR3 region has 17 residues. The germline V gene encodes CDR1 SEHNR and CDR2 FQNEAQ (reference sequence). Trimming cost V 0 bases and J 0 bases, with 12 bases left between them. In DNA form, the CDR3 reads TGTGCCAGCAGCTTAGCGCGGGCAGGCGTAGCCAAAAACATTCAGTACTTC. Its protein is CASSLARAGVAKNIQYF.

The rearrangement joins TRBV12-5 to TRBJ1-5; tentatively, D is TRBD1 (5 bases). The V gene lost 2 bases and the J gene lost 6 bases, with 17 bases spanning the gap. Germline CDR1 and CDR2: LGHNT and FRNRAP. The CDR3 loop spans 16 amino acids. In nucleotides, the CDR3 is TGTGCTAGTGGTTTGCCCTCGGGGGGTAGAGTTCAGCCCCAGCATTTT. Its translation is CASGLPSGGRVQPQHF.

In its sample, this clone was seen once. The CDR3 sequence is CASSPGLAVHEQYF. CDR3 in DNA: TGTGCCAGCAGCCCAGGACTAGCGGTCCACGAGCAGTACTTC. The chain uses TRBV3-1 (or the pseudogene TRBV3-2) and TRBJ2-7, with TRBD2 matching 10 bases. V lost 4 bases, J lost 5 bases, and 5 bases stayed unmatched. This CDR3 comprises 14 residues. Per germline, CDR1 LGHDT and CDR2 YNNKEL (reference sequence).

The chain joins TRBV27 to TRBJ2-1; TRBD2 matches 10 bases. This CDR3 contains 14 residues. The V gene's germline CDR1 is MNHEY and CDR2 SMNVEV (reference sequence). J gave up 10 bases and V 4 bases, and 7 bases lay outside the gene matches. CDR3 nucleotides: TGTGCCAGCAGTTGGTCTAGCGGGAGAAAAGAGCAGTTCTTC. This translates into CASSWSSGRKEQFF.

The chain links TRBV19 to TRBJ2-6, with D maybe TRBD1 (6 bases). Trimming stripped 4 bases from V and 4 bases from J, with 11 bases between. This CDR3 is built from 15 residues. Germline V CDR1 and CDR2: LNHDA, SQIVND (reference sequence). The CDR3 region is CASSTNRDGANVLTF. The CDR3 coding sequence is TGTGCCAGTAGTACAAACAGGGACGGGGCCAACGTCCTGACTTTC.

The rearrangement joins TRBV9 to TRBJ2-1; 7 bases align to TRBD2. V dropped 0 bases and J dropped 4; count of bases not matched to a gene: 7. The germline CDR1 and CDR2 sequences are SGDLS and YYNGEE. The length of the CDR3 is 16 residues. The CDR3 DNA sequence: TGTGCCAGCAGCGTAGATCCGGGGGGATTATACAATGAGCAGTTCTTC. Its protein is CASSVDPGGLYNEQFF.

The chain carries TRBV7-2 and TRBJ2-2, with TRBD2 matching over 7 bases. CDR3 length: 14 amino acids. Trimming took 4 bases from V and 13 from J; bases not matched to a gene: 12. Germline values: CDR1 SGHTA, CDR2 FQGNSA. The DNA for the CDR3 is TGTGCCAGCAGCTCAGGCGGTGTGGCGGGAGTGCTGTTTTTT. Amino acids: CASSSGGVAGVLFF.

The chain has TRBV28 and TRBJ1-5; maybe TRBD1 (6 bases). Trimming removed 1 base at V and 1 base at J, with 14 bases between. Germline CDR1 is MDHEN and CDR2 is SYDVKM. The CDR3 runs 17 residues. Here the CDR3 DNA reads TGTGCCAGCAGTTTATTAGGCGGGGGCTGGAGCAATCAGCCCCAGCATTTT. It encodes CASSLLGGGWSNQPQHF.